Presented here are 6 T cell receptor beta chains from one specimen sequenced in a study of cytomegalovirus exposure and HLA in healthy donors. The PCR ran on 60 Vbeta and 13 Jbeta primers. Clones were sequenced by immunoSEQ multiplex PCR, and TCRdb holds only the in-frame ones, with some missing. This sample has approximately 77,000 clones, with about 76% found just once. The specimen was PBMCs. The receptors come from a male donor in good health and CMV-seropositive.

CDR3 amino acids: CASSPLLRANYGYTF. The CDR3 DNA sequence: TGTGCCAGTAGTCCCTTATTAAGAGCTAACTATGGCTACACCTTC. The chain has TRBV19 and TRBJ1-2; D remains unclear. The CDR3 contains 15 residues. Trimming left V 5 bases short and J 0 bases short, with 13 bases between. Germline V CDR1 and CDR2: LNHDA, SQIVND (reference sequence).

The chain carries TRBV6-1 and TRBJ1-5; D may be TRBD1 (5 bases). CDR3 size: 14 residues. Trimming cost V 7 bases and J 7 bases, with 17 bases left between them. Germline loops: CDR1 MNHNS, CDR2 SASEGT. CDR3 nucleotide sequence: TGTGCCAGCACCAAATCGGGGGTTTCCCAGCCCCAGCATTTT. Protein sequence: CASTKSGVSQPQHF.

The chain combines TRBV2 with TRBJ1-3; perhaps TRBD1 as D (5 bases). The germline V and J ends were trimmed by 6 bases and 2 bases, with 17 bases remaining between them. Germline V gives CDR1 SNHLY, CDR2 FYNNEI. This CDR3 region has 16 residues. The CDR3 DNA is TGTGCCAGCAGGAGAAACAGGTTCCGGGCTGGAAACACCATATATTTT. Its translation: CASRRNRFRAGNTIYF. Full variable domain (remainder filled in from reference TRBV2 and TRBJ1-3): EPEVTQTPSHQVTQMGQEVILRCVPISNHLYFYWYRQILGQKVEFLVSFYNNEISEKSEIFDDQFSVERPDGSNFTLKIRSTKLEDSAMYFCASRRNRFRAGNTIYFGEGSWLTVV.

The J gene is TRBJ1-4, the V gene TRBV14; D uncertain. Germline V CDR1 and CDR2: SGHDN, FVKESK. Trimming pared 2 bases from V and 11 bases from J, leaving 6 bases between. The CDR3 extends over 11 amino acids. The CDR3 coding sequence is TGTGCCAGCAGCCAAACCGGGAAACTGTTTTTT. It translates to CASSQTGKLFF. The full variable domain, rest sourced from reference TRBV14 and TRBJ1-4, is EAGVTQFPSHSVIEKGQTVTLRCDPISGHDNLYWYRRVMGKEIKFLLHFVKESKQDESGMPNNRFLAERTGGTYSTLKVQPAELEDSGVYFCASSQTGKLFFGSGTQLSVL.

This clone occurred once. A read error may account for a junction end that differs from germline. In the same sample, other DNA sequences code for this CDR3. V gene TRBV5-8 combines with J gene TRBJ2-1, with 9 bases lining up with TRBD1. In germline, CDR1 is SGHTS, CDR2 YDEGEE. CDR3 length equals 15 residues. As DNA, the CDR3 is TGTGCCAGCACCTTGACCGGGACAGGGTCTTATGAGCAGTTCTTC. It codes for CASTLTGTGSYEQFF.

The V call is TRBV10-1, the J call TRBJ2-3; 14 nucleotides match TRBD2. The CDR3 is 18 residues long. The germline V gene encodes CDR1 WNHNN and CDR2 SYGVQD (reference sequence). Trimming removed 4 bases from V and 6 bases from J; junction bases left unmatched: 12. The CDR3 region has the DNA TGCGCCAGCAGTGGGACTAGCGGGAGGACTGCATTAGACGATACGCAGTATTTT. This translates into CASSGTSGRTALDDTQYF.